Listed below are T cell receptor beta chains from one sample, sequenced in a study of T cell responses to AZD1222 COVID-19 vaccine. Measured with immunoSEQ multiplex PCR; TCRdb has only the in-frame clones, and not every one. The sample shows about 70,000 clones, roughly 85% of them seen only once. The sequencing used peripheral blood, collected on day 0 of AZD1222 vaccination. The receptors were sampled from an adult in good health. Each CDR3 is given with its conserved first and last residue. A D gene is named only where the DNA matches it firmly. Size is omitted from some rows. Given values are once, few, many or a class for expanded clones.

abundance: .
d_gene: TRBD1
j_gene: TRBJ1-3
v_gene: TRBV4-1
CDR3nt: TGCGCCAGCAGCCAAGGAAGGGGGCCTGGAAACACCATATATTTT
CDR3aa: CASSQGRGPGNTIYF

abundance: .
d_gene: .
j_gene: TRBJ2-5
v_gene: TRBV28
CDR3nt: TGTGCCACGAGGGGGAACCAAGAGACCCAGTACTTC
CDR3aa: CATRGNQETQYF

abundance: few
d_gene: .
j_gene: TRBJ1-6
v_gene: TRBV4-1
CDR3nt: TGCGCCAGCAGTCAAACCTCGGGATCACCCCTCCACTTT
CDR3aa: CASSQTSGSPLHF

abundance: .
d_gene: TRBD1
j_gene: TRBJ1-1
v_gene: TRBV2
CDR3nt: TGTGCCAGCAGCGGACAGGGGATGTCTGAAGCTTTCTTT
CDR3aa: CASSGQGMSEAFF

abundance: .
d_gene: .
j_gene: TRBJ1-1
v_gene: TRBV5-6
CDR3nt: TGTGCCAGCAGCTTGGGACAGGTTAACACTGAAGCTTTCTTT
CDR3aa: CASSLGQVNTEAFF

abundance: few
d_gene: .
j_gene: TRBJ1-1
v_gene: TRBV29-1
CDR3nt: TGCAGCGGTACCAAGTGGGAGAACACTGAAGCTTTCTTT
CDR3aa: CSGTKWENTEAFF

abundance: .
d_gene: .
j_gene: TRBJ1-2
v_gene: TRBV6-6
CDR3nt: TGTGCCAGCAGTTCAAATTCAGGAAGCTATGGCTACACCTTC
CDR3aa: CASSSNSGSYGYTF

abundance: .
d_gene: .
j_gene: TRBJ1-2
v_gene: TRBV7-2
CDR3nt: TGTGCCAGCAGCGCCCGGGGCGGGGGTAATTATGGCTACACCTTC
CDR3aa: CASSARGGGNYGYTF

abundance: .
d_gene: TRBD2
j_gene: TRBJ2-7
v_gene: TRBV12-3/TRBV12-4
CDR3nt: TGTGCCAGCAGCGGGGGGGGCTACGAGCAGTACTTC
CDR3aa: CASSGGGYEQYF

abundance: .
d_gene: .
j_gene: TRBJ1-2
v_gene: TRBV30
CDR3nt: TGTGCCTGGAGTGTACATCGGGTACAGCCCCAGGACGCCTTC
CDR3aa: CAWSVHRVQPQDAF

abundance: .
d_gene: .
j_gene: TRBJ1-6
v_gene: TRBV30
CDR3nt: TGTGCCTGGAGTGATACTTTAGCGGCCCTCCACTTT
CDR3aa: CAWSDTLAALHF

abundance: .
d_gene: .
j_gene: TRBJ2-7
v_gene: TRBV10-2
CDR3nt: TGCGCCAGCTCAGACCGGGTCTCCTACGAGCAGTACTTC
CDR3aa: CASSDRVSYEQYF

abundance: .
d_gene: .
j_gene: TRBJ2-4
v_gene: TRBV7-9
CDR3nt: TGTGCCAGCAGCATCCGGGGGGCAAAAAACATTCAGTACTTC
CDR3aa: CASSIRGAKNIQYF

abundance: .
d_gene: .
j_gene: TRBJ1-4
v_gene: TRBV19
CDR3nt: TGTGCCAGTAGTACAGAACTCCGGGAAAAACTGTTTTTT
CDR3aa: CASSTELREKLFF

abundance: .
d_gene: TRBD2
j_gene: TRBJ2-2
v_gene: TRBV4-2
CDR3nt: TGTGCCAGCAGACCCTCGGGGCTAGCGGACACCGGGGAGCTGTTTTTT
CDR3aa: CASRPSGLADTGELFF

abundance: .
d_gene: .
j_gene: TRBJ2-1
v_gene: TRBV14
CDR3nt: TGTGCCAGCAGCCGCCTTGGGGAGCAGTTCTTC
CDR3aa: CASSRLGEQFF